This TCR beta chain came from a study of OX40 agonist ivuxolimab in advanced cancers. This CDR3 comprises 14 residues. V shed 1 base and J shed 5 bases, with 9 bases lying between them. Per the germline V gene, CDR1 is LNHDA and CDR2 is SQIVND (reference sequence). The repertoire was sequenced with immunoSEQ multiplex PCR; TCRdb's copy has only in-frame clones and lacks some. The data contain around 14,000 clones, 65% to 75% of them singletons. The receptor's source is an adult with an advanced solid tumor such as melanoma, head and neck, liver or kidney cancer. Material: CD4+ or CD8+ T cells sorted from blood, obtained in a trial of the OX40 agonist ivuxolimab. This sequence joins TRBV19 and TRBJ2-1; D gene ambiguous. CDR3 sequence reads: CASSIAPNNNEQFF. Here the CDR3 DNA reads TGTGCCAGTAGTATAGCCCCGAATAACAATGAGCAGTTCTTC.